The entry that follows covers one TCR beta chain sequence. Antigen specificity is unknown. This sample is part of a study of vaccination effects on CD4 cells after COVID-19. Points from the study as a whole: Marked clonal contraction was seen late after vaccination (in both infection- and vaccine-induced clones).

Sequencing followed a ViraFEST assay step that expanded antigen-specific CD4+ T cells with viral peptide pools. The authors isolated CD4+ T cells after approximately 9 days of culture. Participants got two doses of BNT162b2 or mRNA-1273 vaccine. Having tested negative for nucleocapsid antibodies, the vaccine recipients showed no prior SARS-CoV-2 infection. Each well held about 2 million PBMC cultured with about 9.9 ug/ml peptides and about 9.7 IU/ml IL-2. Cells had half their medium changed to IL-2 medium on days 3 and 7. CDR3 length: 16 residues. Germline V gives CDR1 SGDLS, CDR2 YYNGEE. V shed 0 bases, J shed 9 bases, and the junction held 10 bases outside the gene matches. The repertoire was sequenced with immunoSEQ multiplex PCR; TCRdb's copy has only in-frame clones and lacks some. Of about 72,000 clones in the sample, approximately 80% are singletons; the top ten hold 1.2%.

J is TRBJ2-2 and V is TRBV9; 8 bases are shared with TRBD2. The TCR comes from a human donor who received a COVID-19 vaccine. Material: CD4+ T cells from PBMCs cultured with HCoV-229E spike peptides, obtained after COVID-19 vaccination. This CDR3 reads CASSVVAGGHHRELFF. Written as DNA, the CDR3 is TGTGCCAGCAGCGTAGTGGCGGGGGGCCACCACCGGGAGCTGTTTTTT.